In its sample, the clone carrying this TCR beta chain was seen a few times. Its antigen is undetermined. This sample is part of a study of blood T cells in healthy people across ages. Whole-study findings and limits: The diversity estimates, figures obtained from one million T cells, were considered underestimates.

Trimming took off 8 bases at V and 0 bases at J, with 14 bases between the two ends. Germline V lookup: CDR1 SNHLY, CDR2 FYNNEI. This CDR3 contains 14 residues. It was with a sample-barcoded 5' primer and a J-beta primer mix that a second PCR of about 6 to 12 cycles was run. Tags on each cDNA molecule came from a template-switch adaptor with 12 random nucleotides. Each single sample gave us at least 3 million CDR3-containing paired-end reads. One entry per CDR3 protein, called by TCRdb with MiXCR from the 5' RACE reads. The table records some 1.8 million distinct CDR3 sequences, approximately 39% of them present only once.

Sequenced sample: blood. This clonotype was sampled from a human donor in good health. V and J are TRBV2 and TRBJ2-7; D may correspond to TRBD1 or TRBD2 (5 bases each). CDR3 DNA sequence: TGTGCCAGCCGGATAGGGACCATCTCCTACGAGCAGTACTTC. It translates to CASRIGTISYEQYF.